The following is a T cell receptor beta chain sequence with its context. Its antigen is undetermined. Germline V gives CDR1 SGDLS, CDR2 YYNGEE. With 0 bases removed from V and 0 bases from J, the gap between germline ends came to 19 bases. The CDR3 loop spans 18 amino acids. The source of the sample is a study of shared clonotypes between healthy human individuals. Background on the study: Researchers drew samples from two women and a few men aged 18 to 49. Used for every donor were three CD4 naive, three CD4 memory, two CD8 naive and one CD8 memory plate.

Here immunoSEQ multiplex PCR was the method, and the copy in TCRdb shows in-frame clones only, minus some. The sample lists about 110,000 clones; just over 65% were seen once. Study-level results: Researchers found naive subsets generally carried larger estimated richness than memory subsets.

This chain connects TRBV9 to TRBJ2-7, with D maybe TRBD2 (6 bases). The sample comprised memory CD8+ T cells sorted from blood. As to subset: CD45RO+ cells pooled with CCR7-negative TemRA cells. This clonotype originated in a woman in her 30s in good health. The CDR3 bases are TGTGCCAGCAGCGTAGCGCCTATGTGGGAGGAGAGCTCCTACGAGCAGTACTTC. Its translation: CASSVAPMWEESSYEQYF.